Below are 10 T cell receptor beta chains sequenced from a single sample in a study of T cells after yellow fever vaccination. TCRdb re-called the 5' RACE reads with MiXCR, one entry per CDR3 protein. Of 320,000 or so distinct CDR3 sequences listed, around 8.1% are singletons. Sequencing was performed on PBMCs, taken 45 days after the first yellow fever vaccination. The receptors were gathered from a young man who received the YFV17D yellow fever vaccine.

Only a few counts were recorded for this clonotype. The rearrangement links TRBV4-3 to TRBJ2-3, with a tentative D call TRBD2 (5 bases). Germline V CDR1 and CDR2: LGHNA, YSLEER. V was pared by 1 base and J by 2 bases, with 13 bases between. This CDR3 contains 16 residues. CDR3 DNA sequence: TGCGCCAGCAGCCAAGCGCTAGCATTCCTCACAGATACGCAGTATTTT. It is translated as CASSQALAFLTDTQYF.

This clonotype was counted at least ten times. The chain has TRBV4-1 and TRBJ1-6; 9 nucleotides match TRBD1. The CDR3 loop spans 17 amino acids. J lost 6 bases, V lost 2 bases, and 8 bases had no gene match. Germline V lookup: CDR1 MGHRA, CDR2 YSYEKL. CDR3 bases: TGCGCCAGCAGCCAAAGACAGGGGGATCGCTTTAATTCACCCCTCCACTTT. Its protein is CASSQRQGDRFNSPLHF.

This clonotype was counted between two and nine times. This rearrangement joins TRBV19 to TRBJ1-2; D remains ambiguous. CDR1 is LNHDA and CDR2 is SQIVND in the germline V gene (reference sequence). V gave up 4 bases and J gave up 8 bases, with 20 bases separating them. CDR3 length equals 15 residues. The CDR3 loop is CASSTPSVRGNGYTF. The CDR3 region has the DNA TGTGCCAGTAGTACCCCAAGTGTCCGGGGAAACGGCTACACCTTC.

This clonotype was counted only a few times. The V call is TRBV6-1, the J call TRBJ2-2; 10 bases align to TRBD1. The germline V gene has CDR1 MNHNS and CDR2 SASEGT. Trimming removed 6 bases from V and 2 bases from J; junction bases left unmatched: 3. CDR3 length: 15 amino acids. The CDR3 DNA follows: TGTGCCAGCAGAGACAGGGGGCTCAACACCGGGGAGCTGTTTTTT. Protein sequence: CASRDRGLNTGELFF.

This clonotype came up many times. This chain links TRBV7-7 with TRBJ2-1; D might be TRBD2 (6 bases). This CDR3 region has 13 residues. V shed 3 bases and J shed 10 bases, with 13 bases lying between them. Germline V lookup: CDR1 SSHAT, CDR2 FNYEAQ (reference sequence). The CDR3 DNA follows: TGTGCCAGCAGCTTTGAAAGGGGAGGAGAGCAGTTCTTC. Translating gives CASSFERGGEQFF.

In this sample, this clonotype turned up a few times. The rearrangement uses TRBV7-9 and TRBJ2-7; D not resolved. V was shortened by 5 bases and J by 7 bases, with 21 bases between the two germline ends. The CDR3 is 15 residues long. Germline V gene data show CDR1 as SEHNR and CDR2 as FQNEAQ (reference sequence). The CDR3 nucleotides are TGTGCCAGCAGCGCCAGCTCTGGGATTTTAAGGGAGCAGTACTTC. Its protein product is CASSASSGILREQYF.

This clonotype was seen a few times. The chain uses TRBV5-1 and TRBJ2-5, with D possibly matching TRBD1 (6 bases). The CDR3 totals 15 residues. The V gene lost 0 bases and the J gene lost 4 bases, with 13 bases spanning the gap. CDR1 and CDR2 (germline): SGHRS, YFSETQ. The CDR3 DNA follows: TGCGCCAGCAGCTTGGAGGGTGGCAGGGGAGAGACCCAGTACTTC. The encoded protein is CASSLEGGRGETQYF.

The chain links TRBV7-2 to TRBJ2-3, with a possible D match to TRBD1 (6 bases). Germline V lookup: CDR1 SGHTA, CDR2 FQGNSA. The V gene lost 4 bases and the J gene lost 5 bases, with 13 bases spanning the gap. There are 14 residues in the CDR3. In DNA, the CDR3 is TGTGCCAGCAGCTCGATGAACAGGGTAGATACGCAGTATTTT. Protein: CASSSMNRVDTQYF.

This clonotype has just a few counts. The genes are TRBV6-1 and TRBJ2-2, with 12 bases lining up with TRBD1. The CDR3 is 16 residues long. Germline-derived CDR1 and CDR2 are MNHNS and SASEGT. V shed 6 bases, J shed 4 bases, and the junction held 6 bases outside the gene matches. The CDR3 region is CASRLRDRGLTGELFF. The CDR3 nucleotides are TGTGCCAGCAGGCTCCGGGACAGGGGGCTCACCGGGGAGCTGTTTTTT.

This clonotype was counted between two and nine times. The chain has TRBV4-1 and TRBJ2-2; the match to TRBD1 covers 8 bases. V shed 4 bases, J shed 4 bases, and the junction held 23 bases outside the gene matches. The CDR3 extends over 21 amino acids. The V gene's germline CDR1 is MGHRA and CDR2 YSYEKL. The CDR3 region has the DNA TGCGCCAGCAGCCCCTCACACCTGGCAGGGGGCGCCGCGAGGGTCACCGGGGAGCTGTTTTTT. It encodes CASSPSHLAGGAARVTGELFF.